Here is one T cell receptor (beta chain) with its context. Its target is unknown. The repertoire was sequenced with immunoSEQ multiplex PCR; TCRdb's copy has only in-frame clones and lacks some. This table holds under 120,000 clones, roughly 89% found once. This sample stems from a study of identifying expanded T cells in peripheral blood. Germline V gene sequence: CDR1 MGHRA, CDR2 YSYEKL. This CDR3 comprises 15 residues. V was cut by 4 bases and J by 4 bases, with 16 bases left in between. General observations from the study: Across healthy donors, higher total template counts meant significantly greater roughly 2-week count variance.

This clonotype was obtained from a person aged 18 to 75 in good health. V is TRBV4-1 and J is TRBJ1-2; D gene uncertain. Sequences were obtained from blood. The CDR3 sequence: CASSPSRVALYGYTF. In DNA form, the CDR3 reads TGCGCCAGCAGCCCCTCGAGGGTGGCCCTCTATGGCTACACCTTC.